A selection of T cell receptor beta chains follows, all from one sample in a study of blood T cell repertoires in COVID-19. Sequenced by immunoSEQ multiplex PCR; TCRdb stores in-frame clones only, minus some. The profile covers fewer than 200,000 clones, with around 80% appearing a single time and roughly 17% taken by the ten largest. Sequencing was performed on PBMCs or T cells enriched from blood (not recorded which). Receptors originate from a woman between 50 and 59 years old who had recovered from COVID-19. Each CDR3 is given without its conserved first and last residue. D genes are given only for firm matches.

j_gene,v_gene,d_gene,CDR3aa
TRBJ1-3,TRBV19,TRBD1,ASSWKPGGTSGNTIY
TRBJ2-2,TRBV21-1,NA,ASSKIVAGETGELF
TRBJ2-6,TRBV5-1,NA,ASSAGPGANVLT
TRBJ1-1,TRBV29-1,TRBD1,SAKQGVEAF
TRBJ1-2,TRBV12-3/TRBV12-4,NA,ASTLGLPSGYT
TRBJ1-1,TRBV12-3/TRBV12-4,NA,ASSFGGGAEAF
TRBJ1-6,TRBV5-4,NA,ASSVGGHNSPLH
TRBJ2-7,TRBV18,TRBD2,ASSPPAGVYEQY
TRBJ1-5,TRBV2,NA,ASAILRPSNSNQPQH
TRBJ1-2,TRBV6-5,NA,ASNLQQAEGYT
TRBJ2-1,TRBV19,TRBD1,ASSTGTGMGNEQF